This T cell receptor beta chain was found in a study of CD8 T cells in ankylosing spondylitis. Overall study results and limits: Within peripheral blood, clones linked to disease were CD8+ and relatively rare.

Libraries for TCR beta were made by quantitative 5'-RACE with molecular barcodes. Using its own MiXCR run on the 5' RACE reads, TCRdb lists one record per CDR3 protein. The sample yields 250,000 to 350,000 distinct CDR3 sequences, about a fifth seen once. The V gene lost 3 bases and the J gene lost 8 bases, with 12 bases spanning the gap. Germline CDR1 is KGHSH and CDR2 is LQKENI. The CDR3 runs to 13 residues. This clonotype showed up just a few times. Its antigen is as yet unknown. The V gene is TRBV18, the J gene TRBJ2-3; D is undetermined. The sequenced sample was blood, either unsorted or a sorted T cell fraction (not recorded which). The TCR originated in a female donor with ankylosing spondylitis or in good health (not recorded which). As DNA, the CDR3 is TGTGCCAGCTCACCCCGAGCGACGGGTACGCAGTATTTT. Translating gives CASSPRATGTQYF.